The sequence of this TCR beta chain was determined in a study of response to subunit inactivated influenza vaccine. General observations from the study: Authors suggested that a seasonal influenza vaccination recruits few new T cells each time.

The sample holds a few counts of this clonotype. Its antigen is unidentified. TCRdb re-called the RT-PCR reads through MiXCR, storing one row per CDR3 protein. This sample has 650,000 to 800,000 distinct CDR3 sequences, with about 15% found just once. This sequence was found in a man aged 45 to 65 who received an inactivated influenza vaccine. The sample in question was PBMCs from blood, obtained 14 days before vaccination.

The CDR3 coding sequence is TGTGCCAGCAGCTCCCCCCATCAGCGGGCTAGCGGGATTAGAGATACGCAGTATTTT. This translates into CASSSPHQRASGIRDTQYF. The V and J genes are TRBV11-2 and TRBJ2-3; 9 positions match TRBD2. CDR1 is SGHAT and CDR2 is FQNNGV in the germline V gene. The CDR3 runs 19 residues. With V trimmed by 4 bases and J by 5 bases, 19 bases remained unmatched.